Presented here are 21 T cell receptor beta chains from one specimen sequenced in a study of blood T cell repertoires in COVID-19. Measured with immunoSEQ multiplex PCR; TCRdb has only the in-frame clones, and not every one. There are approximately 280,000 clones in the sample; around 87% occur only once, and 1.7% lies in the top ten. Sequenced input: PBMCs or T cells enriched from blood (not recorded which). The receptors were sampled from a woman between 18 and 30 years old with acute COVID-19.

V usage is TRBV11-3 and J usage is TRBJ2-3; D perhaps matches TRBD2 (6 bases). The germline V gene has CDR1 SGHNT and CDR2 YENEEA. V was pared by 5 bases and J by 6 bases, with 15 bases between. The CDR3 is 14 amino acids. CDR3 protein: CASSPPGLPDTQYF. Here the CDR3 DNA reads TGTGCCAGCAGCCCCCCGGGACTGCCGGATACGCAGTATTTT.

The genes are TRBV11-2 and TRBJ1-3, with 7 bases lining up with TRBD1. After removal of 4 bases from V and 4 bases from J, the junction contained 7 bases not matched to a gene. The CDR3 spans 15 residues. The germline V gene has CDR1 SGHAT and CDR2 FQNNGV. CDR3 nucleotide sequence: TGTGCCAGCAGCTATCTCCGGACAGGAGGAAACACCATATATTTT. It specifies CASSYLRTGGNTIYF.

The chain carries TRBV4-1 and TRBJ2-2; D possibly corresponds to TRBD2 (5 bases). V dropped 2 bases and J dropped 4 bases, with 8 bases sitting between them. CDR1 MGHRA and CDR2 YSYEKL come from the germline V gene. The CDR3 totals 14 residues. CDR3 nucleotide sequence: TGCGCCAGCAGCCAAAGAGGGCCCACCGGGGAGCTGTTTTTT. Translating it yields CASSQRGPTGELFF.

The gene calls are TRBV7-9 and TRBJ1-4; 12 nucleotides align to TRBD1. Germline lookup yields CDR1 SEHNR and CDR2 FQNEAQ (reference sequence). V lost 4 bases to trimming and J lost 8 bases; unmatched junction nucleotides: 5. This CDR3 contains 15 residues. This chain's CDR3 is CASSWGTGGGEKLFF. DNA for the CDR3: TGTGCCAGCAGCTGGGGGACAGGGGGCGGAGAAAAACTGTTTTTT.

This sequence joins TRBV19 and TRBJ2-7; 8 bases fit TRBD1. The V and J ends lost 4 bases and 0 bases, in that order; junction bases with no gene match: 11. The CDR3 spans 17 residues. Germline CDR1 is LNHDA and CDR2 is SQIVND (reference sequence). The chain's CDR3 is CASSSSVWGQASYEQYF. CDR3 in DNA: TGTGCCAGTAGTAGTTCCGTGTGGGGACAGGCCTCCTACGAGCAGTACTTC. The full variable domain, its missing parts supplied by reference TRBV19 and TRBJ2-7, is DGGITQSPKYLFRKEGQNVTLSCEQNLNHDAMYWYRQDPGQGLRLIYYSQIVNDFQKGDIAEGYSVSREKKESFPLTVTSAQKNPTAFYLCASSSSVWGQASYEQYFGPGTRLTVT.

The CDR3 spells CSAGQGEGEQYF. As DNA, the CDR3 is TGCAGCGCCGGGCAGGGGGAAGGCGAGCAGTACTTC. The chain couples TRBV29-1 to TRBJ2-7; 7 nucleotides agree with TRBD1. The CDR3 length is 12 residues. CDR1 is SQVTM and CDR2 is ANQGSEA in the germline V gene. With 7 bases clipped from V and 6 bases from J, the junction kept 9 bases outside the gene matches.

The chain links TRBV27 to TRBJ1-6, with D perhaps TRBD1 (5 bases). Germline values: CDR1 MNHEY, CDR2 SMNVEV (reference sequence). CDR3 size: 16 residues. The ends were cut back, 6 bases at V and 3 bases at J, with 15 bases in the middle. For the CDR3, the DNA is TGTGCCAGCAGCCGGACCCCGCAGGGCTATAATTCACCCCTCCACTTT. Amino acid sequence: CASSRTPQGYNSPLHF.

The chain couples TRBV7-8 to TRBJ1-2; no definite D call. The V gene lost 5 bases and the J gene lost 4 bases, with 14 bases spanning the gap. CDR1 and CDR2 (germline): SGHVS, FQNEAQ. This CDR3 has 14 amino acids. CDR3 amino acids: CASSLLRSSYGYTF. The CDR3 nucleotides read TGTGCCAGCAGCCTATTGCGTTCCTCCTATGGCTACACCTTC.

J is TRBJ2-3 and V is TRBV9; 9 bases align to TRBD1. Per the germline V gene, CDR1 is SGDLS and CDR2 is YYNGEE. The junction had 3 bases not matched to a gene; V was cut back by 1 base and J by 3 bases. CDR3 length: 15 residues. CDR3 bases: TGTGCCAGCAGCGTACGGACAGGGGAAACAGATACGCAGTATTTT. Its protein is CASSVRTGETDTQYF.

The chain joins TRBV18 to TRBJ2-5; 8 bases fit TRBD2. Germline CDR1 reads KGHSH; CDR2 reads LQKENI. This CDR3 has 15 amino acids. V was pared by 3 bases and J by 4 bases, with 7 bases of the junction left unmatched. The CDR3 region is CASSPRSGSSETQYF. CDR3 DNA sequence: TGTGCCAGCTCACCTAGGAGCGGGAGCTCAGAGACCCAGTACTTC.

This rearrangement joins TRBV11-2 to TRBJ1-1, with 9 bases matching TRBD1. CDR1 and CDR2 from the germline V gene are SGHAT and FQNNGV. V lost 4 bases to trimming and J lost 9 bases; unmatched junction nucleotides: 3. This CDR3 is 12 amino acids long. The CDR3 coding sequence is TGTGCCAGCAGCTGGGACAGGGATCAAGCTTTCTTT. Protein product: CASSWDRDQAFF.

This chain joins TRBV7-3 and TRBJ2-6; the D is unclear. V was pared by 1 base and J by 1 base, with 8 bases between. Per the germline V gene, CDR1 is SGHTA and CDR2 is FQGTGA. This CDR3 comprises 16 residues. The CDR3 spells CASSLRAGSGANVLTF. The CDR3 bases are TGTGCCAGCAGCTTAAGGGCCGGTTCTGGGGCCAACGTCCTGACTTTC.

This sequence joins TRBV4-1 and TRBJ1-1; TRBD1 is a possible D gene (6 bases). The CDR3 covers 14 residues. With 4 bases removed from V and 1 base from J, the gap between germline ends came to 10 bases. Germline V gene lookup returns CDR1 MGHRA and CDR2 YSYEKL. CDR3 nucleotides: TGCGCCAGCAGCCTTCGGACAGCGAACACTGAAGCTTTCTTT. Protein sequence: CASSLRTANTEAFF.

The chain joins TRBV7-8 to TRBJ2-6, with 7 bases fitting TRBD2. The junction had 7 bases not matched to a gene; V was cut back by 5 bases and J by 0 bases. This CDR3 has 17 amino acids. Per the germline V gene, CDR1 is SGHVS and CDR2 is FQNEAQ. The CDR3 here is CASSPSGTSSGANVLTF. The DNA for the CDR3 is TGTGCCAGCAGCCCCAGCGGGACGAGCTCTGGGGCCAACGTCCTGACTTTC.

V is TRBV28 and J is TRBJ2-1; D perhaps matches TRBD2 (6 bases). V was clipped by 0 bases and J by 3 bases, with 12 bases between them. Germline V gene data show CDR1 as MDHEN and CDR2 as SYDVKM. The CDR3 totals 16 residues. CDR3 bases: TGTGCCAGCAGTTTATGGGCCGGGACTCGCTACAATGAGCAGTTCTTC. Its translation: CASSLWAGTRYNEQFF.

The CDR3 DNA follows: TGTGCCAGCAGTCGTGGACAGAGGGCTTTCTTT. Translated, it gives CASSRGQRAFF. The rearrangement uses TRBV5-6 and TRBJ1-1; the D gene is possibly TRBD1 (6 bases). This CDR3 has 11 amino acids. Germline V lookup: CDR1 SGHDT, CDR2 YYEEEE. The V and J ends lost 5 bases and 11 bases respectively, with 13 bases between them.

This clone was counted once. This sequence joins TRBV18 and TRBJ2-7; TRBD2 matches 10 bases. V gave up 3 bases and J gave up 4 bases; unmatched junction bases: 9. The CDR3 length is 16 residues. Germline lookup yields CDR1 KGHSH and CDR2 LQKENI. The CDR3 protein is CASSPGRTSGKYEQYF. Written as DNA, the CDR3 is TGTGCCAGCTCACCGGGGAGGACTAGCGGAAAATACGAGCAGTACTTC.

The chain is built from TRBV28 and TRBJ2-7; 9 bases align to TRBD2. CDR1 and CDR2 from the germline V gene are MDHEN and SYDVKM. The V and J ends lost 6 bases and 2 bases, in that order; junction bases with no gene match: 8. CDR3 length: 15 amino acids. The CDR3 region is CASRPKVAGAYEQYF. The CDR3 DNA follows: TGTGCCAGCAGGCCGAAAGTAGCGGGAGCCTACGAGCAGTACTTC.

This rearrangement joins TRBV5-4 to TRBJ2-7; 12 nucleotides match TRBD1. Trimming at V came to 4 bases and at J to 3 bases, leaving 5 bases not matched to a gene. There are 15 residues in the CDR3. The germline gives CDR1 SGHNT, CDR2 YYREEE (reference sequence). DNA for the CDR3: TGTGCCAGCAGCCCGGGACAGGGGGCCGGCTACGAGCAGTACTTC. This translates into CASSPGQGAGYEQYF.

The rearrangement joins TRBV10-3 to TRBJ2-1; 11 nucleotides match TRBD2. Unmatched junction bases numbered 5, after V lost 6 bases and J lost 7 bases. The CDR3 covers 14 residues. The germline gives CDR1 ENHRY, CDR2 SYGVKD. The CDR3 sequence is CAIRVLAGDNEQFF. CDR3 sequence (DNA): TGTGCCATCAGGGTACTAGCGGGAGATAATGAGCAGTTCTTC.

The chain has TRBV5-1 and TRBJ2-5, with 12 bases identical to TRBD2. Germline-derived CDR1 and CDR2 are SGHRS and YFSETQ. With 2 bases clipped from V and 2 bases from J, the junction kept 1 base outside the gene matches. This CDR3 contains 15 residues. CDR3 coding DNA: TGCGCCAGCAGCTTCGGACTAGCGGGACAAGAGACCCAGTACTTC. Amino acids: CASSFGLAGQETQYF.